These 26 T cell receptor beta chains share one sample of origin, sequenced in a study of shared clonotypes between healthy human individuals. Clones were read by immunoSEQ multiplex PCR, and TCRdb kept only the in-frame ones, dropping some. The sample contains more than 550,000 clones, about 92% of which appear only once. Selected positively for CCR7 and CD45RO-negative, naive CD8 cells excluded terminally differentiated effector memory CD45RA+ cells. Sequencing input: naive CD8+ T cells sorted from blood. These receptors were obtained from a man younger than 45 in good health.

This CDR3 reads CATSSLSSGSLGEQFF. As DNA, the CDR3 is TGTGCCACCAGCAGCCTTTCTAGCGGGAGTTTGGGTGAGCAGTTCTTC. The chain carries TRBV15 and TRBJ2-1; 10 bases are a match to TRBD2. Germline CDR1 reads LNHNV; CDR2 reads YYDKDF (reference sequence). V dropped 3 bases and J dropped 9; count of bases not matched to a gene: 11. This CDR3 spans 16 amino acids.

This chain links TRBV7-3 with TRBJ2-3; TRBD2 agrees at 12 bases. The CDR3 sequence is 18 residues long. Germline V gene sequence: CDR1 SGHTA, CDR2 FQGTGA. The V gene end was trimmed by 5 bases and the J gene end by 2 bases; junction bases not matched to a gene: 11. CDR3 nucleotides: TGTGCCAGCAGCCCCGGGTTCCTAGCGGGAGGGATCACAGATACGCAGTATTTT. Encoded protein: CASSPGFLAGGITDTQYF.

The genes are TRBV10-2 and TRBJ1-5; D remains ambiguous. Trimming removed 3 bases at V and 7 bases at J, with 7 bases between. CDR1 and CDR2 from the germline V gene are WSHSY and SAAADI. The CDR3 is made up of 12 amino acids. CDR3 loop: CASSELRQPQHF. CDR3 nucleotide sequence: TGCGCCAGCAGTGAACTTCGACAGCCCCAGCATTTT.

This chain uses TRBV5-8 with TRBJ2-1; D is possibly TRBD2 (5 bases). Trimming cost V 4 bases and J 4 bases, with 9 bases left between them. The germline gives CDR1 SGHTS, CDR2 YDEGEE. The CDR3 is 13 residues long. For the CDR3, the DNA is TGTGCCAGCAGCCGGTCGGGATACAATGAGCAGTTCTTC. The encoded protein is CASSRSGYNEQFF.

V is TRBV19 and J is TRBJ2-1; TRBD1 is a possible D gene (6 bases). Germline CDR1 and CDR2: LNHDA and SQIVND (reference sequence). V was pared by 5 bases and J by 1 base, with 9 bases between. CDR3 length: 14 amino acids. Here the CDR3 reads CASSFRGSYNEQFF. CDR3 DNA: TGTGCCAGTAGTTTTAGGGGGTCCTACAATGAGCAGTTCTTC.

This rearrangement joins TRBV9 to TRBJ2-1, with TRBD1 matching 12 bases. The CDR3 has 16 residues. J was trimmed by 7 bases and V by 4 bases; bases with no gene match: 9. Germline V CDR1 and CDR2: SGDLS, YYNGEE. For the CDR3, the DNA is TGTGCCAGCAGCCCCCGGGACAGGGGGCGAACGAATGAGCAGTTCTTC. Translating it yields CASSPRDRGRTNEQFF.

V is TRBV4-1 and J is TRBJ2-1; D gene unclear. Between the trimmed V and J ends, which lost 1 base and 9 bases, there was a span of 10 bases. CDR1 is MGHRA, CDR2 YSYEKL, per germline. This CDR3 is built from 13 residues. Here the CDR3 DNA reads TGCGCCAGCAGCCAAGTATTAAGTAGTGAGCAGTTCTTC. Residues: CASSQVLSSEQFF.

The genes are TRBV5-4 and TRBJ2-1; TRBD2 agrees at 13 bases. The CDR3 length is 14 residues. Germline lookup yields CDR1 SGHNT and CDR2 YYREEE (reference sequence). V lost 4 bases, J lost 9 bases, and 4 bases stayed unmatched. The CDR3 bases are TGTGCCAGCAGCCCTGGACTAGCGGGAGTTGAGCAGTTCTTC. The encoded protein is CASSPGLAGVEQFF.

The V gene is TRBV28, the J gene TRBJ1-3; tentative D call: TRBD1 (5 bases). The CDR3 runs to 13 residues. V shed 6 bases and J shed 8 bases, with 14 bases lying between them. Germline V CDR1 and CDR2: MDHEN, SYDVKM. The DNA for the CDR3 is TGTGCCAGCAGGCCTTCATCGGGGGACACCATATATTTT. This codes for CASRPSSGDTIYF.

The chain recombines TRBV5-1 with TRBJ2-5; 9 nucleotides align to TRBD1. The V gene end was trimmed by 0 bases and the J gene end by 1 base; junction bases not matched to a gene: 4. CDR1 is SGHRS and CDR2 is YFSETQ in the germline V gene. This CDR3 spans 16 amino acids. The CDR3 nucleotides read TGCGCCAGCAGCTTGGGACAGGGGGTGTTCCAAGAGACCCAGTACTTC. Translation: CASSLGQGVFQETQYF.

This clone was seen once. The rearrangement uses TRBV27 and TRBJ2-3; 9 bases fit TRBD2. Germline CDR1 and CDR2: MNHEY and SMNVEV (reference sequence). The trim removed 6 bases at V and 2 bases at J, leaving 15 bases unmatched. CDR3 size: 18 residues. CDR3 nucleotides: TGTGCCAGCAGCTATTCCAGACTAGCGGCGTTCTCCACAGATACGCAGTATTTT. Protein product: CASSYSRLAAFSTDTQYF.

The chain has TRBV21-1 and TRBJ1-4. TRBV21-1 is marked as a pseudogene. CDR3 length: 16 residues. Here the CDR3 DNA reads TGTGCCAGCAGCAAAGGAATCCCAAAGGGAAATGAAAAACTGTTTTTT. Residues: CASSKGIPKGNEKLFF.

The rearrangement uses TRBV7-9 and TRBJ2-2; D gene ambiguous. Between the trimmed V and J ends, which lost 5 bases and 4 bases, there was a span of 5 bases. CDR1 SEHNR and CDR2 FQNEAQ come from the germline V gene (reference sequence). The CDR3 totals 12 residues. The CDR3 region has the DNA TGTGCCAGCAGCAGAAGCACCGGGGAGCTGTTTTTT. Encoded protein: CASSRSTGELFF.

The gene calls are TRBV11-3 and TRBJ2-1; D remains unclear. The CDR3 is made up of 11 amino acids. The ends were cut back, 2 bases at V and 9 bases at J, with 5 bases in the middle. Germline assignment: CDR1 SGHNT and CDR2 YENEEA. The CDR3, as DNA: TGTGCCAGCAGCTTATCGGGTGAGCAGTTCTTC. This encodes CASSLSGEQFF.

The chain links TRBV7-9 to TRBJ2-2; 12 positions match TRBD2. CDR1 and CDR2 (germline): SEHNR, FQNEAQ (reference sequence). Trimming at V came to 4 bases and at J to 2 bases, leaving 5 bases not matched to a gene. The CDR3 has 17 residues. The CDR3, as DNA: TGTGCCAGCAGCTCCGGACTAGCGGGATACAACACCGGGGAGCTGTTTTTT. It is translated as CASSSGLAGYNTGELFF.

This clone has a handful of counts. The chain employs TRBV7-8 and TRBJ2-1; no definite D call. The V gene lost 5 bases and the J gene lost 5 bases, with 16 bases spanning the gap. The CDR3 is made up of 15 amino acids. Germline CDR1 is SGHVS and CDR2 is FQNEAQ. The CDR3 region has the DNA TGTGCCAGCAGCCCCGATCTCGGCAGAGACAATGAGCAGTTCTTC. This sequence encodes CASSPDLGRDNEQFF.

V and J are TRBV4-2 and TRBJ1-1, with TRBD1 as a possible D gene (5 bases). The V end was cut by 4 bases, the J end by 2 bases, with 14 bases between. Germline CDR1 reads LGHNA; CDR2 reads YNFKEQ. The CDR3 is made up of 15 amino acids. The CDR3 sequence: CASSLNEGVNTEAFF. CDR3 DNA sequence: TGTGCCAGCAGCCTTAACGAAGGGGTAAACACTGAAGCTTTCTTT.

The chain recombines TRBV7-9 with TRBJ2-7; D is unclear. Trimming removed 5 bases from V and 4 bases from J, with 12 bases in between. Germline V gives CDR1 SEHNR, CDR2 FQNEAQ (reference sequence). The CDR3 is 13 amino acids. The CDR3 region is CASSPPWNYEQYF. CDR3 sequence (DNA): TGTGCCAGCAGCCCTCCGTGGAATTACGAGCAGTACTTC.

This chain uses TRBV27 with TRBJ2-7, with D possibly being TRBD2 (5 bases). This CDR3 comprises 15 residues. Germline CDR1 is MNHEY and CDR2 is SMNVEV (reference sequence). Trimming took 2 bases from V and 2 from J, leaving 13 bases between them. The DNA for the CDR3 is TGTGCCAGCAGTTTAGGCCAGCGGCTAGCCTACGAGCAGTACTTC. Its translation is CASSLGQRLAYEQYF.

The chain combines TRBV7-2 with TRBJ2-1, with 9 positions matching TRBD1. This CDR3 is 15 amino acids long. V trimming: 3 bases; J trimming: 7 bases; junction bases outside the gene matches: 7. The germline gives CDR1 SGHTA, CDR2 FQGNSA. CDR3 bases: TGTGCCAGCAGCTTTAACAGGGGGCTTGTGAATGAGCAGTTCTTC. It yields the protein CASSFNRGLVNEQFF.

The chain joins TRBV19 to TRBJ2-1; 13 nucleotides line up with TRBD2. In germline, CDR1 is LNHDA, CDR2 SQIVND (reference sequence). With 3 bases clipped from V and 7 bases from J, the junction kept 3 bases outside the gene matches. The CDR3 has 15 residues. CDR3 sequence reads: CASSMELAGGNEQFF. As DNA, the CDR3 is TGTGCCAGTAGTATGGAACTAGCGGGAGGGAATGAGCAGTTCTTC.

The V and J genes are TRBV7-9 and TRBJ2-3; no clear D gene. Per the germline V gene, CDR1 is SEHNR and CDR2 is FQNEAQ (reference sequence). The CDR3 totals 18 residues. The V and J ends lost 5 bases and 2 bases respectively, with 23 bases between them. CDR3 amino acids: CASSTPPRGRTPTDTQYF. In DNA form, the CDR3 reads TGTGCCAGCAGCACCCCCCCTCGCGGCCGCACACCCACAGATACGCAGTATTTT. Full variable domain (remainder filled in from reference TRBV7-9 and TRBJ2-3): DTGVSQNPRHKITKRGQNVTFRCDPISEHNRLYWYRQTLGQGPEFLTYFQNEAQLEKSRLLSDRFSAERPKGSFSTLEIQRTEQGDSAMYLCASSTPPRGRTPTDTQYFGPGTRLTVL.

The chain links TRBV2 to TRBJ2-7; D gene uncertain. Germline V CDR1 and CDR2: SNHLY, FYNNEI. The CDR3 has 16 residues. The ends were cut back, 3 bases at V and 4 bases at J, with 19 bases in the middle. CDR3 sequence reads: CASSDRSRSTFYEQYF. CDR3 bases: TGTGCCAGCAGTGATAGGAGCAGATCAACCTTTTACGAGCAGTACTTC.

About this clone itself: Other nucleotide sequences from this sample produce the same CDR3. The chain combines TRBV5-6 with TRBJ2-1; D is unresolved. Looked up from germline, CDR1 is SGHDT and CDR2 is YYEEEE. The CDR3 consists of 12 residues. The V and J ends lost 4 bases and 7 bases respectively, with 9 bases between them. The CDR3 region has the DNA TGTGCCAGCAGCCTGGAGAGTAATGAGCAGTTCTTC. Residues: CASSLESNEQFF.

As DNA, the CDR3 is TGTGCCAGCAGCTTAATAGGGATAGCGGGAGTGTCGGAAGATACGCAGTATTTT. Encoded protein: CASSLIGIAGVSEDTQYF. This chain links TRBV7-2 with TRBJ2-3; 9 bases fit TRBD2. With V trimmed by 2 bases and J by 5 bases, 14 bases remained unmatched. Germline V lookup: CDR1 SGHTA, CDR2 FQGNSA. The CDR3 is 18 amino acids.

The chain links TRBV10-3 to TRBJ2-1; TRBD2 aligns across 9 bases. The V gene end was trimmed by 5 bases and the J gene end by 7 bases; junction bases not matched to a gene: 12. This CDR3 is built from 16 residues. CDR1 and CDR2 (germline): ENHRY, SYGVKD. The CDR3 reads CAISQSIAGEMNEQFF. In DNA form, the CDR3 reads TGTGCCATCAGTCAATCTATAGCGGGAGAAATGAATGAGCAGTTCTTC.